A single sample gave rise to the 30 T cell receptor beta chains below, sequenced in a study of blood T cell repertoires in COVID-19. Using immunoSEQ multiplex PCR, the repertoire was profiled, and TCRdb retains in-frame clones only, with some absent. The sample includes about 400,000 clones, more than 75% of them seen just once. The specimen was peripheral blood. These receptors were collected from a human donor in a cohort sampled during active COVID-19.

J is TRBJ1-1 and V is TRBV27, with TRBD1 matching 11 bases. The CDR3 is 16 residues long. CDR1 is MNHEY and CDR2 is SMNVEV in the germline V gene (reference sequence). Unmatched junction bases numbered 12, after V lost 9 bases and J lost 3 bases. The CDR3 loop reads CASNNHPGQGDTEAFF. The CDR3 bases are TGTGCCAGTAATAACCATCCGGGACAGGGGGACACTGAAGCTTTCTTT.

This clone appeared a few times. The V gene is TRBV5-1, the J gene TRBJ2-3, with 10 bases lining up with TRBD2. The length of the CDR3 is 19 residues. Trimming removed 1 base from V and 0 bases from J; junction bases left unmatched: 11. From germline, CDR1 is SGHRS and CDR2 YFSETQ. The CDR3 DNA follows: TGCGCCAGCAGCTTGTTATCTCCTCCGACTAGCGGGAGCACAGATACGCAGTATTTT. This codes for CASSLLSPPTSGSTDTQYF.

This chain links TRBV11-2 with TRBJ2-3, with 7 bases fitting TRBD2. The CDR3 extends over 17 amino acids. V lost 2 bases and J lost 2; bases outside the gene matches: 10. Per germline, CDR1 SGHAT and CDR2 FQNNGV. This chain's CDR3 is CASSLSRVAGTTDTQYF. The CDR3 DNA is TGTGCCAGCAGCTTATCCCGTGTAGCGGGCACCACAGATACGCAGTATTTT.

V usage is TRBV5-1 and J usage is TRBJ1-4; 9 nucleotides align to TRBD1. J was trimmed by 3 bases and V by 8 bases; bases with no gene match: 8. The CDR3 covers 15 residues. Looked up from germline, CDR1 is SGHRS and CDR2 is YFSETQ. CDR3 in DNA: TGCGCCAGTTCGGACAGGGGAGGGTCTAATGAAAAACTGTTTTTT. Translating gives CASSDRGGSNEKLFF.

This clone was seen only once. The V gene is TRBV14, the J gene TRBJ2-7; TRBD1 matches 10 bases. CDR3 length equals 18 residues. V lost 4 bases to trimming and J lost 5 bases; unmatched junction nucleotides: 17. CDR1 and CDR2 (germline): SGHDN, FVKESK. The CDR3 is CASSPWGLTGGVGHEQYF. The DNA for the CDR3 is TGTGCCAGCAGCCCGTGGGGGTTGACAGGGGGCGTCGGACACGAGCAGTACTTC.

The V and J genes are TRBV9 and TRBJ2-2; 7 bases fit TRBD1. The CDR3 has 16 residues. Trimming at V came to 4 bases and at J to 4 bases, leaving 10 bases not matched to a gene. Per the germline V gene, CDR1 is SGDLS and CDR2 is YYNGEE. This CDR3 reads CASSRARGLGTGELFF. Written as DNA, the CDR3 is TGTGCCAGCAGCCGCGCCAGGGGGTTGGGCACCGGGGAGCTGTTTTTT. The full variable domain, in which reference TRBV9 and TRBJ2-2 provide the parts outside the CDR3, is DSGVTQTPKHLITATGQRVTLRCSPRSGDLSVYWYQQSLDQGLQFLIQYYNGEERAKGNILERFSAQQFPDLHSELNLSSLELGDSALYFCASSRARGLGTGELFFGEGSRLTVL.

The chain is built from TRBV9 and TRBJ2-3, with D perhaps matching TRBD2 (6 bases). CDR1 is SGDLS, CDR2 YYNGEE, per germline. Trimming cost V 4 bases and J 0 bases, with 21 bases left between them. This CDR3 has 18 residues. In DNA, the CDR3 is TGTGCCAGCAGCCTGGCAGAGAGGAGGGAAACTAGCACAGATACGCAGTATTTT. This gives the protein CASSLAERRETSTDTQYF.

V is TRBV27 and J is TRBJ2-3, with D possibly TRBD2 on 6 matching bases. V was clipped by 7 bases and J by 2 bases, with 19 bases between them. The germline CDR1 and CDR2 sequences are MNHEY and SMNVEV (reference sequence). The CDR3 has 16 residues. The CDR3: CASMKFGGAHTDTQYF. CDR3 in DNA: TGTGCCAGCATGAAATTCGGAGGGGCACACACAGATACGCAGTATTTT.

The J gene is TRBJ1-1, the V gene TRBV5-1; D remains unclear. Germline CDR1 and CDR2: SGHRS and YFSETQ. The CDR3 extends over 14 amino acids. With 0 bases removed from V and 2 bases from J, the gap between germline ends came to 8 bases. CDR3 in amino acids: CASSLVTSNTEAFF. In DNA form, the CDR3 reads TGCGCCAGCAGCTTGGTAACATCCAACACTGAAGCTTTCTTT.

The V gene is TRBV3-1 (or the pseudogene TRBV3-2), the J gene TRBJ2-7; TRBD2 agrees at 7 bases. V trimming: 0 bases; J trimming: 0 bases; junction bases outside the gene matches: 8. CDR3 length equals 17 residues. Germline CDR1 reads LGHDT; CDR2 reads YNNKEL (reference sequence). The CDR3 is CASSQDLAASGSYEQYF. The CDR3 DNA sequence: TGTGCCAGCAGCCAAGATTTGGCGGCTAGCGGCTCCTACGAGCAGTACTTC.

This chain joins TRBV11-1 and TRBJ1-1; maybe TRBD1 (6 bases). V was pared by 2 bases and J by 0 bases, with 13 bases between. The CDR3 length is 16 residues. Germline-derived CDR1 and CDR2 are SGHAT and FQDESV (reference sequence). CDR3 nucleotide sequence: TGTGCCAGCAGCTTACGAGGGGGACGGATGAACACTGAAGCTTTCTTT. This sequence encodes CASSLRGGRMNTEAFF.

V and J are TRBV3-1 (or the pseudogene TRBV3-2) and TRBJ1-6; weak D call: TRBD1 (5 bases). CDR1 and CDR2 (germline): LGHDT, YNNKEL (reference sequence). V lost 4 bases and J lost 6, with 10 bases in between. The CDR3 is made up of 14 amino acids. As DNA, the CDR3 is TGTGCCAGCAGCCCCCAGGGTTTTAATTCACCCCTCCACTTT. It specifies CASSPQGFNSPLHF.

The chain has TRBV30 and TRBJ1-4; D ambiguous. The CDR3 has 14 residues. V lost 4 bases, J lost 2 bases, and 11 bases lay in between. CDR1 and CDR2 from the germline V gene are GTSNPN and SVGIG (reference sequence). This CDR3 is CAWTPGLTNEKLFF. The CDR3 region has the DNA TGTGCCTGGACCCCAGGTTTGACTAATGAAAAACTGTTTTTT.

Turning to this clone: Other DNA sequences of this sample code for an identical CDR3. The chain has TRBV12-3 or TRBV12-4 and TRBJ1-1, with a weak D call TRBD1 (5 bases). Trimming removed 3 bases at V and 5 bases at J, with 10 bases between. The CDR3 consists of 13 residues. CDR3 DNA: TGTGCCAGCAGTTTTCAGGGTAGGACTGAAGCTTTCTTT. As protein: CASSFQGRTEAFF.

The chain couples TRBV6-2 or TRBV6-3 to TRBJ2-7; TRBD1 agrees at 7 bases. The V segment lost 5 bases and the J segment 3 bases; nucleotides outside the gene matches: 1. The CDR3 is made up of 12 amino acids. Germline V gene data show CDR1 as MNHEY and CDR2 as SVGEGT. The chain's CDR3 is CASSGDSYEQYF. DNA for the CDR3: TGTGCCAGCAGTGGGGACAGCTACGAGCAGTACTTC.

V usage is TRBV11-2 and J usage is TRBJ1-1; D gene unclear. The germline CDR1 and CDR2 sequences are SGHAT and FQNNGV. The length of the CDR3 is 13 residues. The V and J ends lost 2 bases and 1 base respectively, with 5 bases between them. The CDR3 sequence is CASSLTENTEAFF. The CDR3, as DNA: TGTGCCAGCAGCTTAACAGAGAACACTGAAGCTTTCTTT.

The chain links TRBV7-8 to TRBJ1-3, with 8 bases identical to TRBD1. The V gene's germline CDR1 is SGHVS and CDR2 FQNEAQ. This CDR3 is 16 amino acids long. Losses at the gene ends were 5 bases for V and 1 base for J; bases not matched to a gene: 7. CDR3 loop: CASSQRQGLSGNTIYF. The CDR3 DNA follows: TGTGCCAGCAGCCAACGACAGGGGCTTTCTGGAAACACCATATATTTT.

The chain joins TRBV24-1 to TRBJ2-5, with D possibly being TRBD1 (6 bases). Trimming shortened V by 4 bases and J by 5 bases, and 16 bases separated the two germline ends. CDR1 and CDR2 (germline): KGHDR, SFDVKD. CDR3 length: 15 residues. In DNA form, the CDR3 reads TGTGCCACCAGTGAGACAGGTCGGGAAGGGGAGACCCAGTACTTC. Translating it yields CATSETGREGETQYF.

The J gene is TRBJ2-7, the V gene TRBV12-3 or TRBV12-4; D unclear. The CDR3 covers 11 residues. Trimming stripped 7 bases from V and 3 bases from J, with 7 bases between. CDR3 region: CASTRGYEQYF. The DNA for the CDR3 is TGTGCCAGCACCCGCGGCTACGAGCAGTACTTC.

This chain joins TRBV6-5 and TRBJ1-2; D may be TRBD1 (5 bases). V dropped 6 bases and J dropped 5 bases, with 13 bases sitting between them. This CDR3 is 13 amino acids long. CDR1 and CDR2 from the germline V gene are MNHEY and SVGAGI. The CDR3 sequence: CASRDRGKYGYTF. The CDR3, as DNA: TGTGCCAGCAGGGACCGGGGGAAGTATGGCTACACCTTC.

This chain connects TRBV14 to TRBJ1-1; 8 bases match TRBD1. Germline V gene sequence: CDR1 SGHDN, CDR2 FVKESK. With V trimmed by 5 bases and J by 4 bases, 6 bases remained unmatched. The CDR3 is 14 amino acids. CDR3 DNA: TGTGCCAGCAGCAGTCAGGGGGCAGGCACTGAAGCTTTCTTT. Its translation: CASSSQGAGTEAFF.

The J gene is TRBJ2-5, the V gene TRBV9; D unclear. CDR3 length equals 14 residues. Germline V gene sequence: CDR1 SGDLS, CDR2 YYNGEE. V was shortened by 1 base and J by 4 bases, with 11 bases between the two germline ends. The chain's CDR3 is CASSVRSNGETQYF. CDR3 nucleotide sequence: TGTGCCAGCAGCGTAAGGAGTAATGGAGAGACCCAGTACTTC.

This clone was seen a few times. The chain has TRBV2 and TRBJ1-6, with 10 positions matching TRBD1. CDR1 SNHLY and CDR2 FYNNEI come from the germline V gene. The CDR3 is 17 amino acids. The ends lost 5 bases at V and 15 bases at J; junction bases unmatched: 19. CDR3 loop: CASSLRPGQGSLRHLHF. The CDR3 bases are TGTGCCAGCAGTCTTAGACCGGGACAGGGGAGCCTTCGCCACCTCCACTTT.

CDR3 nucleotide sequence: TGTGCCAGCAGCTTATACTCCTACACAGATACGCAGTATTTT. Translating it yields CASSLYSYTDTQYF. V gene TRBV5-4 combines with J gene TRBJ2-3; D not resolved. In germline, CDR1 is SGHNT, CDR2 YYREEE (reference sequence). The V gene lost 2 bases and the J gene lost 2 bases, with 9 bases spanning the gap. The CDR3 runs 14 residues.

This rearrangement joins TRBV4-2 to TRBJ1-4; D uncertain. This CDR3 has 17 amino acids. V was trimmed by 0 bases and J by 1 base, leaving 12 bases between them. Germline V gene sequence: CDR1 LGHNA, CDR2 YNFKEQ. The CDR3 nucleotides read TGTGCCAGCAGCCAAGAATCAGGCGTCGGAACTAATGAAAAACTGTTTTTT. Amino acids: CASSQESGVGTNEKLFF.

The rearrangement joins TRBV6-5 to TRBJ2-7; a weak D match, TRBD1 (6 bases). This CDR3 contains 15 residues. Germline assignment: CDR1 MNHEY and CDR2 SVGAGI. Trimming left V 5 bases short and J 2 bases short, with 16 bases between. In nucleotides, the CDR3 is TGTGCCAGCAGTCCCGTAGTGGGGGCCCCCTACGAGCAGTACTTC. Translation gives CASSPVVGAPYEQYF.

This clone was counted a few times. This chain joins TRBV11-2 and TRBJ2-1, with a possible D match to TRBD2 (6 bases). CDR3 length: 15 amino acids. The V gene's germline CDR1 is SGHAT and CDR2 FQNNGV. The V and J ends lost 4 bases and 3 bases respectively, with 13 bases between them. The chain's CDR3 is CASSSTRLVYNEQFF. CDR3 in DNA: TGTGCCAGCAGCTCCACCAGACTAGTCTACAATGAGCAGTTCTTC.

J is TRBJ2-7 and V is TRBV19, with 8 bases that match TRBD1. The CDR3 covers 16 residues. With 5 bases clipped from V and 4 bases from J, the junction kept 13 bases outside the gene matches. Germline lookup yields CDR1 LNHDA and CDR2 SQIVND (reference sequence). Here the CDR3 DNA reads TGTGCCAGTAGTCGGGCCCCAGGGGGCCTCCCGTACGAGCAGTACTTC. It is translated as CASSRAPGGLPYEQYF.

The chain uses TRBV7-2 and TRBJ2-5, with 7 bases fitting TRBD2. CDR3 length: 19 amino acids. Losses at the gene ends were 7 bases for V and 4 bases for J; bases not matched to a gene: 24. The germline gives CDR1 SGHTA, CDR2 FQGNSA. CDR3: CASTPTAAGVVRVGETQYF. The CDR3 bases are TGTGCCAGCACGCCCACCGCGGCGGGAGTAGTGCGGGTCGGAGAGACCCAGTACTTC. Looking up the rest from reference TRBV7-2 and TRBJ2-5 gives the full variable domain: GAGVSQSPSNKVTEKGKDVELRCDPISGHTALYWYRQSLGQGLEFLIYFQGNSAPDKSGLPSDRFSAERTGGSVSTLTIQRTQQEDSAVYLCASTPTAAGVVRVGETQYFGPGTRLLVL.

V is TRBV9 and J is TRBJ2-2; no clear D. V lost 0 bases and J 5 bases, leaving 17 bases between the germline ends. CDR1 and CDR2 (germline): SGDLS, YYNGEE. The CDR3 runs 17 residues. The chain's CDR3 is CASSVASFDRWTGELFF. DNA for the CDR3: TGTGCCAGCAGCGTAGCATCGTTCGATAGATGGACCGGGGAGCTGTTTTTT.